This T cell receptor beta chain was documented in a study of CD4 and CD8 cells across lung adenocarcinoma regions. V lost 5 bases to trimming and J lost 3 bases; unmatched junction nucleotides: 4. CDR1 is MNHEY and CDR2 is SMNVEV in the germline V gene (reference sequence). This CDR3 is 15 amino acids long. MiXCR, applied by TCRdb to the PCR reads, yields one record per CDR3 protein. Of about 25,000 distinct CDR3 sequences detected, roughly half appear once; the ten largest clones hold 45% to 60%. This rearrangement joins TRBV27 to TRBJ2-1; 10 bases map to TRBD1. This receptor was identified in a male donor with lung adenocarcinoma. The CD4 and CD8 labels of this study may be unreliable. The sequencing input was CD8+ T cells from the center of a lung tumor. CDR3 in DNA: TGTGCCAGCAGTACCGGGACAGGGGTCTACAATGAGCAGTTCTTC. Translating it yields CASSTGTGVYNEQFF.